The clone carrying this T cell receptor beta chain was recorded once. Its antigen is still unknown. Each of the CD4+ naive, central memory, regulatory and stem cell-like memory populations was sorted via CD45RO/CCR7/CD25/CD127/CD95/CD27. This sample was included in a study of beta chain features in type 1 diabetes. Regarding the study as a whole: All four CD4+ subsets of Type 1 diabetes patients contained TCRB CDR3s that were moderately but significantly shorter. Researchers could not determine here whether HLA type influences TCRB rearrangement.

The isolated RNA, all of it, was reverse transcribed, so expressed TCRB transcripts were what got sequenced. Clones were sequenced by immunoSEQ multiplex PCR, and TCRdb holds only the in-frame ones, with some missing. The profile covers fewer than 900,000 clones, with 15% to 20% appearing a single time and about 0.02% taken by the ten largest. V lost 3 bases to trimming and J lost 2 bases, with 5 bases between them. Germline lookup yields CDR1 LNHNV and CDR2 YYDKDF (reference sequence). This CDR3 is built from 14 residues. The chain links TRBV15 to TRBJ2-6, with D tentatively TRBD1 (5 bases). The receptor was isolated from a woman between 18 and 30 years old in good health. Sample: naive CD4+ T cells from blood. The CDR3 loop is CATSSRAGANVLTF. The CDR3 nucleotides read TGTGCCACCAGCAGCAGGGCTGGGGCCAACGTCCTGACTTTC.